This T cell receptor (beta chain) appears in the sequencing data of a study of early T cells in non-severe SARS-CoV-2 infection. Via MiXCR, TCRdb re-called the 5' RACE reads, giving one row per CDR3 protein. The table includes 120,000 or so distinct CDR3 sequences, roughly 12% detected once. The CDR3 contains 14 residues. CDR1 is MNHNS and CDR2 is SASEGT in the germline V gene. Trimming left V 7 bases short and J 1 base short, with 14 bases between. Source: whole blood, taken at baseline. This clonotype was obtained from an adult who was a healthcare worker with PCR-confirmed SARS-CoV-2 infection or an uninfected control (not recorded which). The V and J genes are TRBV6-1 and TRBJ2-7; no reliable D call. CDR3 in DNA: TGTGCCAGCATGAGGACGGTTCAATCCTACGAGCAGTACTTC. It translates to CASMRTVQSYEQYF.